This T cell receptor beta chain stems from a study of beta chain features in type 1 diabetes (dated by TCRdb to 2016 to 2019). Broadly, across the study: Mean age, gender distribution, total cell number and subset yield did not differ between patients and healthy donors. A total of roughly 100 million sorted cells were examined across all samples, and the number of cells per subset was strongly correlated with RNA yield. In the study, recently diagnosed type 1 diabetes patients and matched healthy donors were compared on the TCRB repertoires of their sorted circulating CD4+ T cell subsets. Regulatory and stem cell-like memory subsets were isolated from only 8 patients and 8 healthy donors, whereas naive and central memory subsets came from all 30 or so donors. What the study reported, not specific to this receptor: Because cDNA was sequenced instead of genomic DNA, highly expressing activated cells could be over-represented, though the groups showed no difference in activation or CD3 levels. PCR might favor shorter templates, but patient and control samples were amplified and corrected together, so any skew would affect both groups equally. Naive, central memory and regulatory TCRB repertoires appeared to be more alike among patients than among healthy donors. Type 1 diabetes patients showed a moderate but significant shortening of TCRB CDR3 length in all four CD4+ subsets. At VDJ recombination sites, type 1 diabetes patients had fewer insertions and more deleted nucleotides, which implies abnormalities in thymic rearrangement. Only small numbers of individuals were included in the HLA sub-analyses, which left unresolved whether HLA type had any influence on TCRB rearrangement.

The germline V gene specifies KGHSH as CDR1 and LQKENI as CDR2. The CDR3 goes from the cysteine to the phenylalanine over 14 residues. Just the 42-base CDR3 DNA is kept, in frame starting at base 1. Trimming at the junction amounts to 3 bases on V and 4 bases on J, and the germline ends lie 13 bases apart. For this clone: The specificity of this receptor is unknown. The sample holds no much larger clone one base away, and base qualities are not on file. Other nucleotide sequences in the sample specify the same CDR3.

All of the isolated RNA was reverse transcribed with the High Capacity cDNA Reverse Transcription Kit, so expressed TCRB transcripts were sequenced. Deep immunoSEQ sequencing was applied to naive, central memory and regulatory T cell samples, giving an average of approximately 3.8 million total reads per sample. Sorted cells were lysed in RLT buffer, and RNA was extracted using DNase-treated RNeasy Micro or Mini kits according to cell number. To prevent cross-contamination, every cell subset was processed on its own, while patient and healthy donor samples were processed together. The immunoSEQ multiplex PCR was used to amplify TCRB sequences from cDNA, yielding 87-bp fragments that span the CDR3 region. Sequencing of the amplicons was performed on the Illumina HiSeq platform. On the study's bioinformatics: Synthetic template baselines were used to correct PCR bias computationally, reads within Hamming distance 2 were collapsed, and singletons that could not be merged were discarded. Reads were aligned against IMGT to assign V, D and J genes, CDR3 length and insertions or deletions at six rearrangement sites. Within each subset, clonotype counts were normalized to sorted cell number, after which true diversity and Gini coefficients were computed with the tcR R package. Repertoire sharing was quantified using the overlap coefficient calculated on TCRB nucleotide sequences. Out-of-frame TCRB sequences from naive cells were analyzed as a proxy for the pre-selection repertoire. TCRdb mirrors the immuneACCESS table, restricted to in-frame sequences. Some clones are absent from its copies; in checked studies, under half trace to an unresolved V gene, and the reason for the others is unknown. The DNA was the basis for D and trimming; V, J and clone size are from that table. In all, the sample holds under 900,000 clones, and under 20% of those were seen once. 0.023% of the sample belongs to the ten largest clones.

Each donor gave one peripheral blood draw, averaging around 0.11 L, which was collected into heparinised tubes. A BD FACSAria II was used to sort naive, central memory, regulatory and stem cell-like memory CD4+ T cells with a panel that included CD45RO, CCR7, CD25, CD127, CD95 and CD27. All sorted populations exceeded 98% purity. PBMCs were isolated immediately by Lymphoprep density gradient centrifugation and stained directly without culture. To minimize batch effects, samples were stained and sorted in pairs, one healthy donor with one patient per experiment. This clonotype was obtained from a woman between 18 and 29 years old in good health. The sample was naive CD4+ T cells from blood. According to the study, the label for this sample's cell subset or site signals: true naive CD4+ T cells. The sequence links TRBV18 to TRBJ2-7; TRBD1 is a weak D gene call, 6 bases matching. This receptor has the CDR3 CASSPTGTSYEQYF. The DNA sequence is TGTGCCAGCTCACCGACCGGGACAAGTTACGAGCAGTACTTC. Full variable domain (CDR3 extended with the reference TRBV18 and TRBJ2-7 proteins): NAGVMQNPRHLVRRRGQEARLRCSPMKGHSHVYWYRQLPEEGLKFMVYLQKENIIDESGMPKERFSAEFPKEGPSILRIQQVVRGDSAAYFCASSPTGTSYEQYFGPGTRLTVT.